The entry that follows covers one T cell receptor beta chain sequence. Its antigen is not known. This sample is part of a study of cytomegalovirus exposure and HLA in healthy donors. Study conclusions and caveats: Per a prior analysis, the majority of TCR beta V segments were productive roughly 90% or roughly 30% of the time. While the bulk of TCR sequences proved rare, some public TCRs turned up in many donors. The study put 150 or so TCR beta chains on its list as cytomegalovirus-associated. It was only CMV serostatus that was available as immune exposure information.

13 Jbeta primers and 60 Vbeta primers were used for the PCR. Generated by immunoSEQ multiplex PCR, the TCRdb table keeps only in-frame clones and is missing some. The data hold approximately 140,000 clones, with about 78% observed a single time. CDR1 and CDR2 (germline): LNHDA, SQIVND (reference sequence). The V end was cut by 7 bases, the J end by 7 bases, with 19 bases between. The CDR3 extends over 14 amino acids. This chain links TRBV19 with TRBJ2-5, with D tentatively TRBD1 (6 bases). Specimen: PBMCs. This clonotype originated in a man aged 40-55 years in good health and CMV-seropositive. CDR3 in amino acids: CASIKTGTHRTQYF. The CDR3 DNA reads as TGTGCCAGTATTAAGACAGGAACTCACCGGACCCAGTACTTC.